Here is one T cell receptor (beta chain) with its context. The J segment lost 3 bases and the V segment lost 0 bases, leaving 5 bases of the junction unmatched. This CDR3 comprises 16 residues. Germline lookup yields CDR1 LNHNV and CDR2 YYDKDF (reference sequence). Sequencing was performed with immunoSEQ multiplex PCR; in TCRdb, only in-frame clones are kept and a portion is missing. Of approximately 190,000 clones detected, approximately 86% appear once; the ten largest clones hold about 5%. This entry belongs to a study of blood T cell repertoires in COVID-19. The sample taken for sequencing was PBMCs or T cells enriched from blood (not recorded which). V gene TRBV15 combines with J gene TRBJ2-5; 9 bases match TRBD1. The TCR originated in a woman aged 55-70 years with acute COVID-19. CDR3 coding DNA: TGTGCCACCAGCAGAGACTGGGGACAGGGTGAAGAGACCCAGTACTTC. This encodes CATSRDWGQGEETQYF. Drawing the rest from reference TRBV15 and TRBJ2-5, the complete variable domain is DAMVIQNPRYQVTQFGKPVTLSCSQTLNHNVMYWYQQKSSQAPKLLFHYYDKDFNNEADTPDNFQSRRPNTSFCFLDIRSPGLGDTAMYLCATSRDWGQGEETQYFGPGTRLLVL.